The clone carrying this TCR beta chain was recorded only once. No antigen is known for it. These data are taken from a study of cytomegalovirus exposure and HLA in healthy donors. General study findings and limits: Presence/absence analyses assumed roughly uniform sequencing depth across donors, which may not hold. Altogether, 150 to 200 TCR beta chains were recorded as cytomegalovirus-associated. Rare TCR sequences predominated, though certain public TCRs were found in many donors.

Vbeta (60) and Jbeta (13) primers were used in the PCR. Some clones are missing from TCRdb's copy, which holds only in-frame ones; the method was immunoSEQ multiplex PCR. Here the sample spans 140,000 or so clones, about 74% being singletons. The sequencing sample was made of PBMCs. This clonotype originated in a woman aged 40 to 50 in good health and CMV-seronegative.

DNA for the CDR3: TGTGCCAGCAGCGTCGACAGGGTGAGCGACGAGCAGTACTTC. Its translation: CASSVDRVSDEQYF. The V call is TRBV6-1, the J call TRBJ2-7; 7 nucleotides agree with TRBD1. Trimming removed 6 bases from V and 5 bases from J; junction bases left unmatched: 10. CDR3 size: 14 residues. Germline V CDR1 and CDR2: MNHNS, SASEGT.